Shown below are 24 T cell receptor beta chains from a single sample sequenced in a study of T-cell memory formation after mild COVID-19. TCRdb itself ran the 5' RACE reads through MiXCR, one entry per CDR3 protein. The sample contains a few hundred thousand distinct CDR3 sequences, under 20% of which appear only once. The sequencing input was PBMCs or a T cell subset sorted from them (not recorded which). The source is a young man who had mild COVID-19 (a few samples of this study predate the infection). Cell type and time point are not known.

V usage is TRBV25-1 and J usage is TRBJ2-7; D call uncertain. The CDR3 length is 14 residues. Germline V gives CDR1 MGHDK, CDR2 SYGVNS. V dropped 1 base and J dropped 3 bases, with 10 bases sitting between them. The CDR3 here is CASSESGSNYEQYF. The CDR3 DNA reads TGTGCCAGCAGTGAATCAGGCAGTAACTACGAGCAGTACTTC.

In this sample, this clonotype turned up a few times. Mismatch with germline at one junction end may stem from a read error. The genes are TRBV7-7 and TRBJ2-3; D call uncertain. This CDR3 spans 15 amino acids. Germline CDR1 SSHAT, CDR2 FNYEAQ (reference sequence). The DNA for the CDR3 is TGTGCTAGCAGCAAAAATCCCACCCTCACAGATACGCAGTATTTT. This codes for CASSKNPTLTDTQYF.

In this sample, this clonotype turned up a few times. The CDR3 reads CASSYSQQNTGELFF. CDR3 bases: TGTGCCAGCAGTTATTCTCAACAGAACACCGGGGAGCTGTTTTTT. V and J are TRBV6-5 and TRBJ2-2, with D unclear. The CDR3 loop spans 15 amino acids. Germline loops: CDR1 MNHEY, CDR2 SVGAGI. V lost 3 bases, J lost 1 base, and 9 bases lay in between.

This clonotype was observed a handful of times. V is TRBV6-2 or TRBV6-3 and J is TRBJ1-5; the match to TRBD1 covers 11 bases. From germline, CDR1 is MNHEY and CDR2 SVGEGT. The junction had 10 bases not matched to a gene; V was cut back by 2 bases and J by 1 base. The CDR3 spans 19 residues. CDR3 bases: TGTGCCAGCAGTTACCCCCGGGACAGGGGGGCCTCGAGCAATCAGCCCCAGCATTTT. This sequence encodes CASSYPRDRGASSNQPQHF.

CDR3 DNA: TGTGCCATACAACAGGGAGTCGATGGCTACACCTTC. Residues: CAIQQGVDGYTF. The rearrangement links TRBV19 to TRBJ1-2; tentative D call: TRBD1 (6 bases). CDR1 and CDR2 from the germline V gene are LNHDA and SQIVND (reference sequence). CDR3 length: 12 amino acids. Trimming shortened V by 10 bases and J by 6 bases, and 15 bases separated the two germline ends.

This clonotype was seen more than once but under ten times. The rearrangement uses TRBV5-1 and TRBJ1-2; D might be TRBD1 (5 bases). In germline, CDR1 is SGHRS, CDR2 YFSETQ. Trimming took 4 bases from V and 8 from J, leaving 15 bases between them. The CDR3 covers 13 residues. The CDR3 nucleotides are TGCGCCAGCAGCAACCCCCAGGGAGGAGGCTACACCTTC. It encodes CASSNPQGGGYTF.

The chain links TRBV11-2 to TRBJ2-2; D possibly matches TRBD1 or TRBD2 (5 bases each). The CDR3 has 15 amino acids. V was shortened by 6 bases and J by 1 base, with 12 bases between the two germline ends. Germline V lookup: CDR1 SGHAT, CDR2 FQNNGV. CDR3 coding DNA: TGTGCCAGCAGTGATACGGGGCGGAACACCGGGGAGCTGTTTTTT. This translates into CASSDTGRNTGELFF.

This clonotype was seen ten or more times. One junction end does not reproduce the germline sequence, and a read error may be involved. This rearrangement joins TRBV18 to TRBJ2-3, with 14 bases aligning to TRBD2. The CDR3 spans 15 residues. Germline CDR1 and CDR2: KGHSH and LQKENI. CDR3: CASSLGLAGADTQYF. CDR3 coding DNA: TGCGCCAGCAGCTTGGGACTAGCGGGGGCAGATACGCAGTATTTT.

This clonotype has a count of ten or more. This chain joins TRBV18 and TRBJ2-5; D may be TRBD1 (6 bases). This CDR3 has 14 amino acids. The V end was cut by 0 bases, the J end by 4 bases, with 9 bases between. Germline-derived CDR1 and CDR2 are KGHSH and LQKENI. The CDR3 coding sequence is TGTGCCAGCTCACCACCGGGGGCCCGAGAGACCCAGTACTTC. Translation: CASSPPGARETQYF.

This clonotype was counted only a few times. V gene TRBV2 combines with J gene TRBJ1-5; D gene unclear. The germline V and J ends were trimmed by 8 bases and 2 bases, with 13 bases remaining between them. The CDR3 is 14 residues long. Per germline, CDR1 SNHLY and CDR2 FYNNEI. The CDR3 nucleotides are TGTGCCAGCGGTCGGGAGATAGGCAATCAGCCCCAGCATTTT. Translating it yields CASGREIGNQPQHF.

The chain uses TRBV6-2 or TRBV6-3 and TRBJ1-2; no reliable D call. Trimming pared 2 bases from V and 0 bases from J, leaving 10 bases between. Germline CDR1 reads MNHEY; CDR2 reads SVGEGT. There are 15 residues in the CDR3. The DNA for the CDR3 is TGTGCCAGCAGTTACCGGGCATTAGCTAACTATGGCTACACCTTC. This gives the protein CASSYRALANYGYTF.

A few counts support this clonotype. The chain employs TRBV7-8 and TRBJ1-1; 8 bases line up with TRBD1. Germline V gives CDR1 SGHVS, CDR2 FQNEAQ. V gave up 2 bases and J gave up 2 bases; unmatched junction bases: 4. There are 15 residues in the CDR3. CDR3 loop: CASSLWTGPNTEAFF. CDR3 in DNA: TGTGCCAGCAGCTTATGGACAGGGCCAAACACTGAAGCTTTCTTT.

This clonotype was detected ten times or more. V usage is TRBV7-8 and J usage is TRBJ1-1; D uncertain. The CDR3 has 15 amino acids. The V gene lost 2 bases and the J gene lost 6 bases, with 16 bases spanning the gap. Germline-derived CDR1 and CDR2 are SGHVS and FQNEAQ. The CDR3 spells CASSLFGAEASEAFF. The CDR3 nucleotides read TGTGCCAGCAGCTTATTCGGCGCGGAGGCCTCTGAAGCTTTCTTT.

This clonotype was counted only a few times. Written as DNA, the CDR3 is TGTGCCATCTCGGCTAGCGGGGGAACAGATACGCAGTATTTT. Translated: CAISASGGTDTQYF. This sequence joins TRBV10-3 and TRBJ2-3, with 10 nucleotides matching TRBD2. The CDR3 spans 14 residues. The germline V gene encodes CDR1 ENHRY and CDR2 SYGVKD. The V segment lost 8 bases and the J segment 3 bases; nucleotides outside the gene matches: 5.

This clonotype turned up a few times. V and J are TRBV6-2 or TRBV6-3 and TRBJ2-7, with a weak D call TRBD2 (6 bases). Trimming took 2 bases from V and 5 from J, leaving 7 bases between them. Germline-derived CDR1 and CDR2 are MNHEY and SVGEGT. CDR3 size: 12 residues. This CDR3 is CASSYRGNEQYV. The CDR3 DNA is TGTGCCAGCAGTTACCGCGGGAACGAGCAGTACGTC.

This clonotype was detected only a few times. The chain joins TRBV25-1 to TRBJ2-5, with D perhaps given as TRBD1 or TRBD2 (5 bases each). Germline V gives CDR1 MGHDK, CDR2 SYGVNS. Trimming stripped 1 base from V and 0 bases from J, with 12 bases between. This CDR3 comprises 16 residues. The CDR3 sequence is CASSEWGLGDQETQYF. The CDR3 nucleotides read TGTGCCAGCAGTGAATGGGGCCTGGGGGACCAAGAGACCCAGTACTTC.

The chain links TRBV20-1 to TRBJ1-5; weak D call: TRBD1 (6 bases). The CDR3 is 15 amino acids. V was trimmed by 2 bases and J by 3 bases, leaving 14 bases between them. Per germline, CDR1 DFQATT and CDR2 SNEGSKA (reference sequence). The CDR3 spells CSARITGLVNQPQHF. CDR3 nucleotides: TGCAGTGCTAGAATTACAGGGTTGGTCAATCAGCCCCAGCATTTT.

V is TRBV12-3 or TRBV12-4 and J is TRBJ1-2; D is unresolved. The CDR3 totals 15 residues. The germline V and J ends were trimmed by 6 bases and 3 bases, with 17 bases remaining between them. As DNA, the CDR3 is TGTGCCAGCAGGAAAGAACAAGTGCAGGACTATGGCTACACCTTC. Encoded protein: CASRKEQVQDYGYTF.

This clonotype showed up just a few times. The chain's CDR3 is CASSLGVLASTDTQYF. DNA of the CDR3: TGTGCCAGCAGCTTAGGAGTCCTGGCTAGCACAGATACGCAGTATTTT. This chain joins TRBV7-2 and TRBJ2-3; no clear D gene. Germline CDR1 SGHTA, CDR2 FQGNSA. This CDR3 spans 16 amino acids. V lost 1 base and J lost 0, with 11 bases in between.

The V call is TRBV14, the J call TRBJ1-1, with D hard to call. CDR1 and CDR2 from the germline V gene are SGHDN and FVKESK. The CDR3 has 16 residues. V dropped 0 bases and J dropped 0 bases, with 11 bases sitting between them. The CDR3 DNA reads as TGTGCCAGCAGCCAAGAAGATTGGCAGTTGAACACTGAAGCTTTCTTT. Its translation is CASSQEDWQLNTEAFF.

This clonotype occurred a few times. The chain recombines TRBV19 with TRBJ2-2; 8 nucleotides align to TRBD1. Germline CDR1 and CDR2: LNHDA and SQIVND (reference sequence). The CDR3 totals 14 residues. V lost 5 bases and J lost 5; bases outside the gene matches: 4. CDR3 loop: CASSLTGATGELFF. DNA for the CDR3: TGTGCCAGTAGTCTGACAGGGGCAACCGGGGAGCTGTTTTTT.

This clonotype was seen more than once but under ten times. The rearrangement joins TRBV6-4 to TRBJ2-1; 9 positions match TRBD2. CDR1 is MRHNA and CDR2 is SNTAGT in the germline V gene. This CDR3 is built from 15 residues. V was clipped by 2 bases and J by 7 bases; unmatched bases: 6. The DNA of the CDR3 is TGTGCCAGCAGTGACGAGGTAGCGGGGGCGAATGAGCAGTTCTTC. It encodes CASSDEVAGANEQFF.

This clonotype was found a few times. The chain has TRBV7-8 and TRBJ1-1; D gene uncertain. V lost 6 bases and J 1 base, leaving 9 bases between the germline ends. The V gene's germline CDR1 is SGHVS and CDR2 FQNEAQ. The CDR3 loop spans 13 amino acids. The CDR3 sequence: CASRFLGNTEAFF. The DNA for the CDR3 is TGTGCCAGCAGATTTTTGGGGAACACTGAAGCTTTCTTT.

This clonotype has a handful of counts. The rearrangement uses TRBV5-1 and TRBJ1-2; no clear D. Trimming pared 2 bases from V and 2 bases from J, leaving 13 bases between. Germline V gene data show CDR1 as SGHRS and CDR2 as YFSETQ. The CDR3 contains 15 residues. The CDR3 spells CASSLGRIANYGYTF. The DNA for the CDR3 is TGCGCCAGCAGCTTAGGCAGGATCGCCAACTATGGCTACACCTTC.